What follows is one T cell receptor beta chain and its context. This sample is drawn from a study of T cell responses to AZD1222 COVID-19 vaccine. TCRdb's table, derived via immunoSEQ multiplex PCR, lists solely in-frame clones and lacks some. Of roughly 150,000 clones in the sample, around 91% were seen once. V was clipped by 4 bases and J by 0 bases; unmatched bases: 6. CDR1 and CDR2 (germline): MNHEY, SVGAGI. CDR3 length equals 15 residues. The rearrangement uses TRBV6-5 and TRBJ2-7; 7 bases map to TRBD1. The receptor comes from an adult in good health. The specimen comprised peripheral blood, sampled on day 0 of AZD1222 vaccination. The chain's CDR3 is CASSLGQALSYEQYF. The CDR3 DNA reads as TGTGCCAGCAGTTTAGGACAGGCCCTCTCCTACGAGCAGTACTTC.